The rows below give T cell receptor beta chains drawn from one sample of a study of blood T cell repertoires in COVID-19. TCRdb's table, derived via immunoSEQ multiplex PCR, lists solely in-frame clones and lacks some. The table lists fewer than 110,000 clones, roughly 84% of them singletons. Sequencing was performed on peripheral blood. The receptor source for this set is a human donor in a cohort sampled during active COVID-19. CDR3s include the opening cysteine and the closing phenylalanine or tryptophan. Each record gives: V gene, clone size, J gene, D gene, CDR3 length, CDR3 DNA, CDR3 protein. The D gene is left open where the match is weak. Expanded clones get a size class; other rows say once, few or many, or leave the size out.

V: TRBV7-2
size: .
J: TRBJ2-5
D: TRBD1
length: 15
DNA: TGTGCCAGCAGCCTCCGGACAGGGGGGGTGGAGACCCAGTACTTC
CDR3: CASSLRTGGVETQYF

V: TRBV9
size: .
J: TRBJ2-2
D: TRBD2
length: 18
DNA: TGTGCCAGCAGCGTGGGTTTAGCGGGAGACCCTAACACCGGGGAGCTGTTTTTT
CDR3: CASSVGLAGDPNTGELFF

V: TRBV4-3
size: .
J: TRBJ2-3
D: TRBD2
length: 16
DNA: TGCGCCAGCAGCCAAGGACTAGCGGCCTGGGGAGATACGCAGTATTTT
CDR3: CASSQGLAAWGDTQYF

V: TRBV10-3
size: .
J: TRBJ1-3
D: .
length: 13
DNA: TGTGCCATCACAGGAAGCTCTGGAAACACCATATATTTT
CDR3: CAITGSSGNTIYF

V: TRBV25-1
size: .
J: TRBJ1-1
D: .
length: 13
DNA: TGTGCCAGCAGTAGCACGGGAGACACTGAAGCTTTCTTT
CDR3: CASSSTGDTEAFF

V: TRBV10-3
size: .
J: TRBJ1-2
D: .
length: 13
DNA: TGTGCCATCAGTGAGGAACTCCGAGGGGGCTACACCTTC
CDR3: CAISEELRGGYTF

V: TRBV19
size: once
J: TRBJ1-4
D: TRBD1
length: 15
DNA: TGTGCATCCAAGGCTCAGGGGGCGCTTTCTGAAAAACTGTTTTTT
CDR3: CASKAQGALSEKLFF

V: TRBV19
size: .
J: TRBJ2-1
D: .
length: 14
DNA: TGTGCCAGTAGTCTCGACGGGATCAATTATGAGCAGTTCTTC
CDR3: CASSLDGINYEQFF

V: TRBV2
size: .
J: TRBJ1-2
D: TRBD1
length: 14
DNA: TGTGCCAGCAGTAAGGGGGCGCTGGACTATGGCTACACCTTC
CDR3: CASSKGALDYGYTF

V: TRBV19
size: once
J: TRBJ1-1
D: .
length: 13
DNA: TGTGCCAGTAACCGAGGCTCGAAGACTGAAGCTTTCTTT
CDR3: CASNRGSKTEAFF

V: TRBV4-3
size: .
J: TRBJ2-3
D: TRBD1
length: 17
DNA: TGCGCCAGCAGCCAGTGGGAGGGACAGGGAAGCGCAGATACGCAGTATTTT
CDR3: CASSQWEGQGSADTQYF

V: TRBV29-1
size: .
J: TRBJ2-2
D: .
length: 14
DNA: TGCAGCGTTGAAGATTTTTCGGGAGCCGGGGAGCTGTTTTTT
CDR3: CSVEDFSGAGELFF

V: TRBV4-1
size: .
J: TRBJ2-3
D: TRBD2
length: 17
DNA: TGCGCCAGCAGCCAACCACCGGGACTAGCGGCCACAGATACGCAGTATTTT
CDR3: CASSQPPGLAATDTQYF

V: TRBV12-1
size: .
J: TRBJ1-1
D: .
length: 17
DNA: TGTGCCAGTCCCCGCGGGTCGGGACAGGGGGCGAGCACTGAAGCTTTCTTT
CDR3: CASPRGSGQGASTEAFF

V: TRBV6-1
size: .
J: TRBJ2-3
D: TRBD2
length: 17
DNA: TGTGCCAGCAGTGATGTGGTAGCGGGAGCGGGTCGAGATACGCAGTATTTT
CDR3: CASSDVVAGAGRDTQYF

V: TRBV7-9
size: .
J: TRBJ1-1
D: TRBD1
length: 15
DNA: TGTGCCAGCAGCCCCAGTGGAGGGGGCTTCGCTGAAGCTTTCTTT
CDR3: CASSPSGGGFAEAFF

V: TRBV5-1
size: .
J: TRBJ2-3
D: TRBD1
length: 14
DNA: TGCGCCAGCAGCCCGGGACAGTACACAGATACGCAGTATTTT
CDR3: CASSPGQYTDTQYF

V: TRBV5-1
size: .
J: TRBJ2-6
D: TRBD1
length: 17
DNA: TGCGCCAGCAGAGACCAGGGGGATCTCACTGGGGCCAACGTCCTGACTTTC
CDR3: CASRDQGDLTGANVLTF

V: TRBV19
size: .
J: TRBJ2-4
D: TRBD1
length: 15
DNA: TGTGCCAGTAGTCCGACAGGGGGCGCTGAAAACATTCAGTACTTC
CDR3: CASSPTGGAENIQYF

V: TRBV10-2
size: .
J: TRBJ1-1
D: .
length: 12
DNA: TGCGCCAGCAGACCCAGGGGCACTGAAGCTTTCTTT
CDR3: CASRPRGTEAFF

V: TRBV6-2/TRBV6-3
size: .
J: TRBJ2-1
D: TRBD2
length: 16
DNA: TGTGCCAGCAGTTCCCCACTAGCGGAGACTAACAATGAGCAGTTCTTC
CDR3: CASSSPLAETNNEQFF

V: TRBV19
size: .
J: TRBJ1-6
D: TRBD1
length: 15
DNA: TGTGCCAGTAGGTCGACAGGGGTCTATAATTCACCCCTCCACTTT
CDR3: CASRSTGVYNSPLHF

V: TRBV6-2/TRBV6-3
size: .
J: TRBJ2-7
D: .
length: 11
DNA: TGTGCCAGCAGCTATGAGTACGAGCAGTACTTC
CDR3: CASSYEYEQYF

V: TRBV7-2
size: .
J: TRBJ2-4
D: TRBD2
length: 17
DNA: TGTGCCAGCAGCCCGACGTTCGGGAGGGGATCCAAAAACATTCAGTACTTC
CDR3: CASSPTFGRGSKNIQYF

V: TRBV28
size: once
J: TRBJ1-4
D: .
length: 14
DNA: TGTGCCAGCAGTTTGCAGGCAACTAATGAAAAACTGTTTTTT
CDR3: CASSLQATNEKLFF

V: TRBV7-3
size: few
J: TRBJ2-2
D: TRBD1
length: 14
DNA: TGTGCCAGCAGCTTGACAGGGTCCACCGGGGAGCTGTTTTTT
CDR3: CASSLTGSTGELFF

V: TRBV19
size: .
J: TRBJ2-1
D: .
length: 15
DNA: TGTGCCAGTAGGATTAGGGGGTCAAAAGCTAATGAGCAGTTCTTC
CDR3: CASRIRGSKANEQFF

V: TRBV19
size: few
J: TRBJ2-2
D: TRBD2
length: 16
DNA: TGTGCCAGTAGTAAACAAGCGGGAGTTCTGGGCGGGGAGCTGTTTTTT
CDR3: CASSKQAGVLGGELFF

V: TRBV7-3
size: .
J: TRBJ2-7
D: TRBD2
length: 14
DNA: TGTGCCAGCAGCTTAGCTAGCGGGAACTACGAGCAGTACTTC
CDR3: CASSLASGNYEQYF

V: TRBV10-3
size: .
J: TRBJ2-7
D: TRBD2
length: 15
DNA: TGTGCCATCAGTGACGCCGGGACGGGAGGCAACGAGCAGTACTTC
CDR3: CAISDAGTGGNEQYF

V: TRBV6-2/TRBV6-3
size: few
J: TRBJ2-7
D: TRBD2
length: 14
DNA: TGTGCCAGCAGTCCGACTAGCGGGAGGTTGAAGCAGTACTTC
CDR3: CASSPTSGRLKQYF

V: TRBV27
size: .
J: TRBJ1-6
D: .
length: 14
DNA: TGTGCCAGCAGTTCCGGACTGAGAAATTCACCCCTCCACTTT
CDR3: CASSSGLRNSPLHF

V: TRBV6-5
size: .
J: TRBJ1-1
D: .
length: 13
DNA: TGTGCCAGCAGGAAAGGGGGAGACACTGAAGCTTTCTTT
CDR3: CASRKGGDTEAFF

V: TRBV28
size: .
J: TRBJ2-3
D: TRBD1
length: 15
DNA: TGTGCCAGCAGTGCTACAGGGGCTAGCACAGATACGCAGTATTTT
CDR3: CASSATGASTDTQYF

V: TRBV7-3
size: .
J: TRBJ1-5
D: TRBD1
length: 18
DNA: TGTGCCAGCAGCTCAGTGGGTAAGCAGGGGGTGAGGAATCAGCCCCAGCATTTT
CDR3: CASSSVGKQGVRNQPQHF

V: TRBV18
size: .
J: TRBJ2-2
D: .
length: 15
DNA: TGTGCCAGCTCACCACAACAGGCCAACACCGGGGAGCTGTTTTTT
CDR3: CASSPQQANTGELFF

V: TRBV7-2
size: .
J: TRBJ2-2
D: TRBD2
length: 17
DNA: TGTGCCAGCAGCCATAGCGGGAACCGGGCAAACACCGGGGAGCTGTTTTTT
CDR3: CASSHSGNRANTGELFF

V: TRBV5-1
size: once
J: TRBJ2-3
D: .
length: 15
DNA: TGCGCCAGCAGCCACGGACAGCTTAGCACAGATACGCAGTATTTT
CDR3: CASSHGQLSTDTQYF

V: TRBV5-1
size: .
J: TRBJ1-1
D: TRBD1
length: 14
DNA: TGCGCCAGCGGAGTTGGGACAGACAACACTGAAGCTTTCTTT
CDR3: CASGVGTDNTEAFF

V: TRBV30
size: few
J: TRBJ2-7
D: TRBD1
length: 13
DNA: TGTGCCTGGAGTGGGACAGGCTCCTACGAGCAGTACTTC
CDR3: CAWSGTGSYEQYF

V: TRBV6-5
size: .
J: TRBJ2-5
D: TRBD1
length: 14
DNA: TGTGCCAGCAGAGAGACAGGGTTTGAAGAGACCCAGTACTTC
CDR3: CASRETGFEETQYF

V: TRBV18
size: .
J: TRBJ2-1
D: TRBD2
length: 13
DNA: TGTGCCAGCTCACCGGGAGGGAACAATGAGCAGTTCTTC
CDR3: CASSPGGNNEQFF

V: TRBV7-2
size: .
J: TRBJ1-5
D: .
length: 12
DNA: TGTGCCAGCAGCTTCCAGGGGCAGCCCCAGCATTTT
CDR3: CASSFQGQPQHF

V: TRBV12-3/TRBV12-4
size: once
J: TRBJ1-1
D: .
length: 13
DNA: TGTGCCAGCAGTTCCACAGGGTACACTGAAGCTTTCTTT
CDR3: CASSSTGYTEAFF

V: TRBV11-2
size: .
J: TRBJ2-5
D: TRBD2
length: 12
DNA: TGTGCCAGCGGGGCGGGAGTAGAGACCCAGTACTTC
CDR3: CASGAGVETQYF

V: TRBV6-2/TRBV6-3
size: .
J: TRBJ2-1
D: TRBD2
length: 16
DNA: TGTGCCAGCAGTACCGGACTAGCGGACTCCTACAATGAGCAGTTCTTC
CDR3: CASSTGLADSYNEQFF